The rows below give T cell receptor beta chains drawn from one sample of a study of shared clonotypes between healthy human individuals. Generated by immunoSEQ multiplex PCR, the TCRdb table keeps only in-frame clones and is missing some. The table records about 600,000 clones, roughly four fifths of them present only once. Sample: PBMCs. These receptors were collected from a woman in her thirties or forties in good health. Some clones in this sample may be carry-over from other donors' samples. Both conserved end residues are part of each CDR3. The order of the fields is clone size, D gene, J gene, V gene, CDR3 protein, CDR3 DNA. A D gene is named only where the DNA matches it firmly. Size is stated for part of the rows, as once, few or many counts, or as a class when the clone is expanded.

size: few; D: -; J: TRBJ2-3; V: TRBV7-2; CDR3: CASSHRTDTQYF; DNA: TGTGCCAGCAGCCACCGCACAGATACGCAGTATTTT
size: once; D: TRBD1; J: TRBJ1-2; V: TRBV4-1; CDR3: CASSQVNPGQSVYGYTF; DNA: TGCGCCAGCAGCCAAGTAAACCCGGGACAGTCCGTCTATGGCTACACCTTC
size: -; D: -; J: TRBJ1-1; V: TRBV5-1; CDR3: CASSLVLNTEAFF; DNA: TGCGCCAGCAGCTTGGTTTTGAACACTGAAGCTTTCTTT
size: few; D: -; J: TRBJ1-2; V: TRBV6-1; CDR3: CASSRDIGYTF; DNA: TGTGCCAGCAGTCGAGACATTGGCTACACCTTC
size: -; D: TRBD2; J: TRBJ2-5; V: TRBV5-4; CDR3: CASSLTSGSTETQYF; DNA: TGTGCCAGCAGCTTGACTAGCGGGAGCACAGAGACCCAGTACTTC
size: -; D: -; J: TRBJ2-5; V: TRBV25-1; CDR3: CASSDMGQAPYGQYF; DNA: TGCGCCAGCAGTGACATGGGGCAGGCCCCTTACGGGCAGTACTTC
size: -; D: TRBD2; J: TRBJ2-5; V: TRBV11-2; CDR3: CASSSRTSGRGWETQYF; DNA: TGTGCCAGCAGCTCGAGGACTAGCGGGAGAGGCTGGGAGACCCAGTACTTC
size: once; D: -; J: TRBJ2-1; V: TRBV4-1; CDR3: CASSQLESSYNEQFF; DNA: TGCGCCAGCAGCCAGCTGGAGAGCTCCTACAATGAGCAGTTCTTC
size: -; D: -; J: TRBJ1-1; V: TRBV11-2; CDR3: CASSLERHPWGEIF; DNA: TGTGCCAGCAGCTTAGAGCGACACCCGTGGGGGGAAATCTTT
size: -; D: -; J: TRBJ2-5; V: TRBV21-1; CDR3: CASRTIHQETQYF; DNA: TGTGCCAGCAGGACCATACACCAAGAGACCCAGTACTTC
size: once; D: -; J: TRBJ1-1; V: TRBV7-4; CDR3: CASKRTGATEAFF; DNA: TGTGCCAGCAAAAGAACAGGAGCCACTGAAGCTTTCTTT
size: -; D: TRBD1; J: TRBJ2-5; V: TRBV11-2; CDR3: CASSTRTGELETQYF; DNA: TGTGCCAGCAGCACCCGGACAGGGGAATTGGAGACCCAGTACTTC
size: -; D: -; J: TRBJ2-1; V: TRBV29-1; CDR3: CSVKDSYNEQFF; DNA: TGCAGCGTTAAAGACAGCTACAATGAGCAGTTCTTC
size: many; D: -; J: TRBJ2-7; V: TRBV5-5; CDR3: CASSSAPGREQYF; DNA: TGTGCCAGCAGCTCGGCCCCCGGAAGGGAGCAGTACTTC
size: -; D: TRBD2; J: TRBJ2-1; V: TRBV11-2; CDR3: CASSFTALAGSYNEQFF; DNA: TGTGCCAGCAGCTTCACGGCTCTAGCGGGTTCCTACAATGAGCAGTTCTTC